The clone carrying this T cell receptor beta chain was detected many times. Amplification targeted TCR beta CDR3 regions from RNA transcripts. A first-round RT-PCR of the TCR CDR3 used the HTBI primer set. TCRdb passed the multiplex PCR reads through MiXCR, listing each CDR3 protein once. The data contain approximately 590,000 distinct CDR3 sequences, about 15% of them singletons. The sample belongs to a study of T cells in Graves' hyperthyroidism and ophthalmopathy. At the level of the study: Once the initial diagnosis was made, peripheral blood was obtained before any treatment.

What was sequenced was blood. The origin of this receptor is a woman in her twenties or thirties with Graves' hyperthyroidism.

Written as DNA, the CDR3 is TGTGCCAGCAGCTTGATATTGGGGACTAGCGACAGCACAGATACGCAGTATTTT. It is translated as CASSLILGTSDSTDTQYF. The rearrangement uses TRBV7-2 and TRBJ2-3; TRBD2 matches 10 bases. Trimming at V came to 3 bases and at J to 0 bases, leaving 9 bases not matched to a gene. The CDR3 runs 18 residues. In germline, CDR1 is SGHTA, CDR2 FQGNSA.